The clone carrying this TCR beta chain occurred once. At least 6 million PBMCs were isolated per sample. V was shortened by 5 bases and J by 13 bases, with 15 bases between the two germline ends. The CDR3 consists of 12 residues. The germline CDR1 and CDR2 sequences are LGHDT and YNNKEL (reference sequence). This sample is drawn from a study of blood T cells in healthy people across ages. Together with a sample-barcoded 5' primer, a J-beta primer mix was included in a second PCR lasting about 7 to 12 cycles. In TCRdb, the 5' RACE reads were re-called with MiXCR into one record per CDR3 protein. The data show roughly 900,000 distinct CDR3 sequences, with around 48% seen just once and about an eighth held by the top ten.

The source of this sequence is a young man in good health. The sample taken for sequencing was blood. This chain connects TRBV3-1 to TRBJ2-1; the D gene is possibly TRBD2 (5 bases). CDR3 sequence (DNA): TGTGCCAGCAGCTCGAGGACTTCCATCCAGTTCTTC. It encodes CASSSRTSIQFF.